One and the same sample provided the 20 T cell receptor beta chains below, sequenced in a study of T-cell memory formation after mild COVID-19. MiXCR was run by TCRdb on the 5' RACE reads, yielding one entry per CDR3 protein. In the table there are just under 150,000 distinct CDR3 sequences, 5.5% to 7% of which are singletons. Material for sequencing was PBMCs or a T cell subset sorted from them (not recorded which). The receptors come from an adult woman who had mild COVID-19 (a few samples of this study predate the infection). Cell type and time point are not known.

The chain joins TRBV4-1 to TRBJ2-7; TRBD1 agrees at 8 bases. Germline lookup yields CDR1 MGHRA and CDR2 YSYEKL. The CDR3 is 17 amino acids. Losses at the gene ends were 1 base for V and 3 bases for J; bases not matched to a gene: 11. CDR3 protein: CASSQGSQGALIYEQYF. CDR3 DNA: TGCGCCAGCAGCCAAGGAAGTCAGGGGGCACTGATCTACGAGCAGTACTTC.

This clonotype was observed many times. The chain is built from TRBV4-2 and TRBJ2-1, with a weak D call TRBD2 (5 bases). The V end was cut by 4 bases, the J end by 7 bases, with 8 bases between. Germline V lookup: CDR1 LGHNA, CDR2 YNFKEQ. The CDR3 has 12 amino acids. CDR3 loop: CASSLPGNEQFF. In DNA form, the CDR3 reads TGTGCCAGCAGCCTACCGGGAAATGAGCAGTTCTTC.

Many counts were recorded for this clonotype. This rearrangement joins TRBV7-2 to TRBJ2-1, with 13 bases matching TRBD2. The CDR3 contains 16 residues. Trimming at V came to 6 bases and at J to 3 bases, leaving 5 bases not matched to a gene. CDR1 and CDR2 from the germline V gene are SGHTA and FQGNSA. For the CDR3, the DNA is TGTGCCAGCAGACGACTAGCGGGAGGAAGCTACAATGAGCAGTTCTTC. It translates to CASRRLAGGSYNEQFF.

This chain uses TRBV14 with TRBJ2-3; the D is unclear. The CDR3 length is 15 residues. V gave up 5 bases and J gave up 6 bases, with 18 bases separating them. Germline V gene sequence: CDR1 SGHDN, CDR2 FVKESK. The CDR3 loop reads CASSSRSAFGDTQYF. CDR3 nucleotides: TGTGCCAGCAGCTCAAGATCGGCCTTCGGGGATACGCAGTATTTT.

As DNA, the CDR3 is TGCAGTGCTCGTTACAGGGGGTTGGCTGAAGCTTTCTTT. It yields the protein CSARYRGLAEAFF. The chain employs TRBV20-1 and TRBJ1-1; 8 bases map to TRBD1. The J segment lost 6 bases and the V segment lost 5 bases, leaving 8 bases of the junction unmatched. This CDR3 has 13 amino acids. Per germline, CDR1 DFQATT and CDR2 SNEGSKA (reference sequence).

This clonotype has only a few counts. This chain connects TRBV5-1 to TRBJ2-3, with 7 bases that match TRBD2. V was pared by 0 bases and J by 1 base, with 5 bases of the junction left unmatched. This CDR3 comprises 16 residues. The germline V gene encodes CDR1 SGHRS and CDR2 YFSETQ. This chain's CDR3 is CASSLDGLVGTDTQYF. CDR3 bases: TGCGCCAGCAGCTTGGACGGACTAGTAGGCACAGATACGCAGTATTTT.

The chain uses TRBV4-1 and TRBJ1-1; D is ambiguous. The CDR3 consists of 15 residues. Trimming took off 2 bases at V and 0 bases at J, with 10 bases between the two ends. Germline CDR1 is MGHRA and CDR2 is YSYEKL. CDR3 protein: CASSQFWIMNTEAFF. CDR3 nucleotides: TGCGCCAGCAGCCAATTCTGGATAATGAACACTGAAGCTTTCTTT.

This clonotype occurred many times. The V and J genes are TRBV6-2 or TRBV6-3 and TRBJ2-1; the D gene is possibly TRBD1 (6 bases). Trimming cost V 6 bases and J 9 bases, with 15 bases left between them. The germline V gene encodes CDR1 MNHEY and CDR2 SVGEGT. The CDR3 sequence is 13 residues long. CDR3 DNA sequence: TGTGCCAGCAGAAACCAGGGGAGTGGTGAGCAGTTCTTC. It specifies CASRNQGSGEQFF.

There are many counts of this clonotype. The genes are TRBV3-1 and TRBJ1-1, with D uncertain. The CDR3 length is 13 residues. Trimming left V 1 base short and J 4 bases short, with 7 bases between. Germline V gives CDR1 LGHDT, CDR2 YNNKEL (reference sequence). CDR3 loop: CASSQVGTTEAFF. The CDR3 coding sequence is TGTGCCAGCAGCCAAGTTGGCACCACTGAAGCTTTCTTT.

The table lists this clonotype with many counts. V and J are TRBV15 and TRBJ1-2, with no clear D. The V and J ends lost 0 bases and 5 bases respectively, with 4 bases between them. Germline V gene sequence: CDR1 LNHNV, CDR2 YYDKDF (reference sequence). The CDR3 totals 12 residues. The CDR3 spells CATSRESYGYTF. As DNA, the CDR3 is TGTGCCACCAGCAGAGAATCATATGGCTACACCTTC.

This clonotype was found many times. This chain joins TRBV12-3 or TRBV12-4 and TRBJ1-1; unclear D gene. The CDR3 covers 14 residues. V dropped 6 bases and J dropped 2 bases, with 13 bases sitting between them. The DNA of the CDR3 is TGTGCCAGCAGCCCCCGGGTGGCCAACACTGAAGCTTTCTTT. Encoded protein: CASSPRVANTEAFF.

The genes are TRBV7-9 and TRBJ2-5, with TRBD2 matching 7 bases. This CDR3 has 17 amino acids. The V gene's germline CDR1 is SEHNR and CDR2 FQNEAQ (reference sequence). V trimming: 5 bases; J trimming: 4 bases; junction bases outside the gene matches: 16. CDR3 DNA: TGTGCCAGCAGCCAAATGAGGGAGGGGCCCTCCGGAGAGACCCAGTACTTC. Translated, it gives CASSQMREGPSGETQYF.

This clonotype was seen a handful of times. The DNA is omitted, as the CDR3 cannot be located on it reliably, and the CDR3 follows TCRdb's listing. The J gene is TRBJ1-4, the V gene TRBV9; no DNA check was done on the table's D call, TRBD1. Germline lookup yields CDR1 SGDLS and CDR2 YYNGEE. The CDR3 length is 15 residues, termini included. CDR3 residues: CASSVGQYGEKLFFF.

J is TRBJ1-1 and V is TRBV7-9; D may be TRBD1 (5 bases). The CDR3 extends over 15 amino acids. The germline V gene has CDR1 SEHNR and CDR2 FQNEAQ (reference sequence). V was pared by 5 bases and J by 0 bases, with 13 bases between. The DNA for the CDR3 is TGTGCCAGCAGCCCTCAGCAGGGAATGAACACTGAAGCTTTCTTT. Translation gives CASSPQQGMNTEAFF.

This clonotype was seen a handful of times. The chain uses TRBV27 and TRBJ2-5; D is unclear. CDR1 and CDR2 (germline): MNHEY, SMNVEV (reference sequence). The V gene lost 5 bases and the J gene lost 2 bases, with 9 bases spanning the gap. This CDR3 is built from 13 residues. CDR3 amino acids: CASSSRRQETQYF. The CDR3 nucleotides are TGTGCCAGCAGTAGTAGGAGACAAGAGACCCAGTACTTC.

This clonotype was detected only a few times. The genes are TRBV21-1 and TRBJ2-1; the table's D call of TRBD1 was not tested on the DNA. TRBV21-1 is marked as a pseudogene. The CDR3 consists of 16 residues. CDR3 nucleotides: TGTGCCAGCAGCATTCAATTAGTCAGGGGCGGGGATGAGCAGTTCTTC. Its protein product is CASSIQLVRGGDEQFF.

A few counts support this clonotype. The V and J genes are TRBV5-6 and TRBJ2-7, with D unclear. The ends were cut back, 1 base at V and 6 bases at J, with 11 bases in the middle. Germline V CDR1 and CDR2: SGHDT, YYEEEE. The CDR3 extends over 13 amino acids. The CDR3 here is CASSLYEASEQYF. CDR3 sequence (DNA): TGTGCCAGCAGCTTGTACGAGGCTAGCGAGCAGTACTTC.

In regard to this clonotype: One junction end does not reproduce the germline sequence, and a read error may be involved. This chain uses TRBV3-1 with TRBJ2-5; D is undetermined. Germline V gene lookup returns CDR1 LGHDT and CDR2 YNNKEL (reference sequence). The length of the CDR3 is 13 residues. Written as DNA, the CDR3 is TGTGCCAGCAGCCAAGATCGCCAAGGGACCCAGTACTTC. Translating it yields CASSQDRQGTQYF.

This clonotype turned up a few times. V usage is TRBV13 and J usage is TRBJ2-7; TRBD2 matches 8 bases. The CDR3 runs 17 residues. The V gene end was trimmed by 0 bases and the J gene end by 3 bases; junction bases not matched to a gene: 10. From germline, CDR1 is PRHDT and CDR2 FYEKMQ (reference sequence). Written as DNA, the CDR3 is TGTGCCAGCAGCTTAGGGTTAATAGCGGGGCAAATCTACGAGCAGTACTTC. Its protein product is CASSLGLIAGQIYEQYF.

This clonotype came up many times. The chain links TRBV3-1 to TRBJ1-5; D not resolved. CDR3 size: 15 residues. Trimming removed 1 base at V and 5 bases at J, with 12 bases between. CDR1 and CDR2 (germline): LGHDT, YNNKEL (reference sequence). The CDR3 region is CASSQAGQAYQPQHF. The CDR3 nucleotides read TGTGCCAGCAGCCAAGCGGGCCAGGCCTATCAGCCCCAGCATTTT.